A single sample is the source of the 25 T cell receptor beta chains below, sequenced in a study of identifying expanded T cells in peripheral blood. Libraries were prepared by immunoSEQ multiplex PCR; TCRdb keeps only in-frame clonotypes and omits some of them. The profile shows about 78,000 clones, approximately 85% of them singletons. Sequencing used blood. The receptors were gathered from a person aged 18 to 75 in good health.

This clone was found a few times. CDR3 sequence: CATSRAAFGPQHF. The CDR3 DNA reads as TGTGCCACCAGCAGGGCGGCGTTTGGGCCCCAGCATTTT. The chain is built from TRBV15 and TRBJ1-5; D ambiguous. This CDR3 is built from 13 residues. Deletions cut 3 bases from V and 9 bases from J, with 12 bases between. Germline CDR1 reads LNHNV; CDR2 reads YYDKDF (reference sequence).

The J gene is TRBJ1-1, the V gene TRBV2, with 12 bases matching TRBD1. The CDR3 spans 14 residues. Germline CDR1 and CDR2: SNHLY and FYNNEI. V lost 8 bases, J lost 7 bases, and 8 bases stayed unmatched. The CDR3 region is CASVPGQGAIEAFF. CDR3 sequence (DNA): TGTGCCAGCGTACCGGGACAGGGGGCGATTGAAGCTTTCTTT.

The chain couples TRBV7-2 to TRBJ1-5; 7 nucleotides align to TRBD1. Germline loops: CDR1 SGHTA, CDR2 FQGNSA. V dropped 5 bases and J dropped 5; count of bases not matched to a gene: 9. This CDR3 contains 15 residues. CDR3 nucleotides: TGTGCCAGCAGCCGGACAGGTCTAAACTATCAGCCCCAGCATTTT. As protein: CASSRTGLNYQPQHF.

This clone occurred a few times. The chain carries TRBV7-2 and TRBJ1-2, with D maybe TRBD1 (6 bases). The V end lost 5 bases, the J end lost 5 bases, and 18 bases lay between the germline ends. In germline, CDR1 is SGHTA, CDR2 FQGNSA. The CDR3 extends over 15 amino acids. CDR3 DNA: TGTGCCAGCAGCCCTGGACAGACGTCCGCTTATGGCTACACCTTC. It translates to CASSPGQTSAYGYTF.

The chain joins TRBV15 to TRBJ2-3; D unclear. This CDR3 comprises 16 residues. The V end was cut by 0 bases, the J end by 5 bases, with 15 bases between. CDR1 LNHNV and CDR2 YYDKDF come from the germline V gene (reference sequence). CDR3 DNA sequence: TGTGCCACCAGCAGAGAAGGGATGAGACAAATAGATACGCAGTATTTT. Translated: CATSREGMRQIDTQYF.

Written as DNA, the CDR3 is TGTGCCAGTAGTATACCGGCTTCGGGCTATGGCTACACCTTC. This translates into CASSIPASGYGYTF. The V gene is TRBV19, the J gene TRBJ1-2, with D unresolved. There are 14 residues in the CDR3. Germline assignment: CDR1 LNHDA and CDR2 SQIVND (reference sequence). The ends were cut back, 2 bases at V and 4 bases at J, with 11 bases in the middle. Filled out from reference TRBV19 and TRBJ1-2, the complete variable domain reads DGGITQSPKYLFRKEGQNVTLSCEQNLNHDAMYWYRQDPGQGLRLIYYSQIVNDFQKGDIAEGYSVSREKKESFPLTVTSAQKNPTAFYLCASSIPASGYGYTFGSGTRLTVV.

This clone was counted a few times. The V gene is TRBV2, the J gene TRBJ1-2, with 7 bases lining up with TRBD1. Germline V gives CDR1 SNHLY, CDR2 FYNNEI. The CDR3 is 12 amino acids. J was trimmed by 6 bases and V by 4 bases; bases with no gene match: 2. As DNA, the CDR3 is TGTGCCAGCAGTGGGGACAGTCATGGCTACACCTTC. It encodes CASSGDSHGYTF.

V and J are TRBV11-2 and TRBJ1-5; no definite D call. The germline gives CDR1 SGHAT, CDR2 FQNNGV. V gave up 3 bases and J gave up 0 bases, with 3 bases separating them. This CDR3 is built from 13 residues. For the CDR3, the DNA is TGTGCCAGCAGCTTCAGTAGCAATCAGCCCCAGCATTTT. It translates to CASSFSSNQPQHF.

This chain connects TRBV11-3 to TRBJ2-1; D may match TRBD1 or TRBD2 (5 bases each). Trimming took 2 bases from V and 4 from J, leaving 12 bases between them. In germline, CDR1 is SGHNT, CDR2 YENEEA. The CDR3 is 15 residues long. The CDR3: CASSLTGPGYNEQFF. The CDR3 DNA is TGTGCCAGCAGCTTAACGGGACCCGGTTACAATGAGCAGTTCTTC.

J is TRBJ1-1 and V is TRBV11-2; D is unresolved. The CDR3 totals 12 residues. Germline CDR1 is SGHAT and CDR2 is FQNNGV. The germline V and J ends were trimmed by 4 bases and 11 bases, with 14 bases remaining between them. The CDR3 nucleotides read TGTGCCAGCAGCTCGCGGGCCCCGCAGGCTTTCTTT. Encoded protein: CASSSRAPQAFF.

This clone occurred once. Other DNA sequences in the sample encode the same CDR3. The CDR3 spells CASSQVGREGGREQYF. The CDR3 DNA sequence: TGTGCCAGCAGCCAAGTGGGGCGGGAGGGGGGTCGCGAGCAGTACTTC. This chain uses TRBV4-2 with TRBJ2-7; 9 bases line up with TRBD2. V gave up 1 base and J gave up 6 bases; unmatched junction bases: 10. This CDR3 region has 16 residues. CDR1 and CDR2 from the germline V gene are LGHNA and YNFKEQ.

This clone showed up just once. The chain uses TRBV11-1 and TRBJ2-5, with D uncertain. This CDR3 region has 14 residues. Trimming shortened V by 8 bases and J by 5 bases, and 18 bases separated the two germline ends. Germline V gene data show CDR1 as SGHAT and CDR2 as FQDESV (reference sequence). The CDR3 region is CASSAPSRLETQYF. For the CDR3, the DNA is TGTGCCAGCTCCGCCCCTTCCCGATTGGAGACCCAGTACTTC.

The rearrangement uses TRBV2 and TRBJ2-5, with 9 bases lining up with TRBD1. The DNA end is more similar to TRBJ2-7, so the J call may be wrong. The germline V gene encodes CDR1 SNHLY and CDR2 FYNNEI. The CDR3 loop spans 15 amino acids. CDR3 bases: TGTGCCAGCAGAGACATACAGGGGGCAACCTACGAGCAGTACTTC. Amino acids: CASRDIQGATYEQYF.

The chain is built from TRBV25-1 and TRBJ1-1; unclear D gene. The CDR3 runs 12 residues. CDR1 and CDR2 from the germline V gene are MGHDK and SYGVNS. V was cut by 3 bases and J by 4 bases, with 6 bases left in between. CDR3 sequence: CASSEASTEAFF. The DNA of the CDR3 is TGTGCCAGCAGTGAGGCGAGCACTGAAGCTTTCTTT.

This chain uses TRBV7-9 with TRBJ1-1; D remains ambiguous. Trimming shortened V by 8 bases and J by 1 base, and 14 bases separated the two germline ends. Germline CDR1 and CDR2: SEHNR and FQNEAQ (reference sequence). CDR3 size: 14 residues. The CDR3 reads CASHLFPENTEAFF. CDR3 nucleotide sequence: TGTGCCAGCCACCTCTTCCCGGAGAACACTGAAGCTTTCTTT.

The gene calls are TRBV7-9 and TRBJ2-3, with 11 bases fitting TRBD1. The CDR3 length is 17 residues. The junction had 9 bases not matched to a gene; V was cut back by 4 bases and J by 3 bases. Germline V gene lookup returns CDR1 SEHNR and CDR2 FQNEAQ (reference sequence). The CDR3 region is CASSSLPGQGVTDTQYF. The CDR3 bases are TGTGCCAGCAGCTCGCTGCCGGGACAGGGGGTGACAGATACGCAGTATTTT.

The chain employs TRBV7-3 and TRBJ2-2, with D perhaps matching TRBD1 (7 bases). This CDR3 is 15 amino acids long. Trimming stripped 4 bases from V and 6 bases from J, with 15 bases between. Germline lookup yields CDR1 SGHTA and CDR2 FQGTGA. The CDR3 loop is CASSSLQGGPGELFF. In DNA form, the CDR3 reads TGTGCCAGCAGCTCGCTGCAGGGGGGTCCCGGGGAGCTGTTTTTT.

The chain recombines TRBV7-2 with TRBJ2-5; 9 nucleotides line up with TRBD2. CDR3 length: 16 residues. Germline assignment: CDR1 SGHTA and CDR2 FQGNSA. Germline trimming cut 1 base from V and 5 bases from J; bases unmatched to any gene: 8. Here the CDR3 DNA reads TGTGCCAGCAGCTTAGAGGGTAGCGGGAGACGGGAGACCCAGTACTTC. This sequence encodes CASSLEGSGRRETQYF.

The chain couples TRBV7-8 to TRBJ2-1; TRBD2 matches at 9 bases. The CDR3 is 15 amino acids. Per the germline V gene, CDR1 is SGHVS and CDR2 is FQNEAQ. Germline trimming cut 5 bases from V and 7 bases from J; bases unmatched to any gene: 9. CDR3 in amino acids: CASSASSGKVNEQFF. CDR3 DNA sequence: TGTGCCAGCAGCGCCTCTAGCGGGAAGGTTAATGAGCAGTTCTTC.

CDR3 amino acids: CAISVEGNTGELFF. CDR3 DNA: TGTGCCATCAGTGTGGAAGGGAACACCGGGGAGCTGTTTTTT. This chain links TRBV10-3 with TRBJ2-2; D gene unclear. Trimming shortened V by 4 bases and J by 1 base, and 7 bases separated the two germline ends. Germline V CDR1 and CDR2: ENHRY, SYGVKD. CDR3 size: 14 residues.

The chain recombines TRBV9 with TRBJ1-2; D is undetermined. Trimming left V 1 base short and J 6 bases short, with 13 bases between. The CDR3 extends over 14 amino acids. Germline CDR1 reads SGDLS; CDR2 reads YYNGEE. Here the CDR3 reads CASSVFGEGNGYTF. In DNA, the CDR3 is TGTGCCAGCAGCGTATTTGGCGAAGGAAATGGCTACACCTTC.

This chain connects TRBV7-2 to TRBJ1-2; D is undetermined. Germline V lookup: CDR1 SGHTA, CDR2 FQGNSA. The V end was cut by 5 bases, the J end by 2 bases, with 15 bases between. The CDR3 consists of 15 residues. The CDR3 reads CASSQMLAGNYGYTF. CDR3 DNA sequence: TGTGCCAGCAGCCAGATGCTGGCAGGAAACTATGGCTACACCTTC.

This clone came up a few times. The J gene is TRBJ1-5, the V gene TRBV19; D is unresolved. Germline V gene sequence: CDR1 LNHDA, CDR2 SQIVND (reference sequence). The V and J ends lost 5 bases and 4 bases respectively, with 6 bases between them. This CDR3 contains 12 residues. CDR3 loop: CASSGLNQPQHF. The CDR3, as DNA: TGTGCCAGTAGTGGGCTGAATCAGCCCCAGCATTTT.

The chain links TRBV28 to TRBJ2-7; the D gene could be TRBD1 or TRBD2 (5 bases each). The V gene lost 5 bases and the J gene lost 7 bases, with 18 bases spanning the gap. This CDR3 region has 14 residues. CDR1 is MDHEN and CDR2 is SYDVKM in the germline V gene. The CDR3 loop reads CASSLPGTIREQYF. The DNA of the CDR3 is TGTGCCAGCAGTCTCCCTGGGACCATCAGGGAGCAGTACTTC.

This sequence joins TRBV29-1 and TRBJ1-2; a weak D match, TRBD1 (6 bases). V lost 3 bases and J 4 bases, leaving 21 bases between the germline ends. Germline-derived CDR1 and CDR2 are SQVTM and ANQGSEA. The CDR3 totals 16 residues. CDR3 DNA sequence: TGCAGCGTTGATCCCATAGGGGGGGAGTTTTCCTATGGCTACACCTTC. Its protein is CSVDPIGGEFSYGYTF.